These 25 T cell receptor beta chains came from one sample sequenced in a study of patients and donors after allogeneic stem cell transplantation. TCRdb reprocessed the RT-PCR reads via MiXCR and lists one record per CDR3 protein. Of about 57,000 distinct CDR3 sequences detected, 10% to 15% appear once; the ten largest clones hold 25% to 40%. The source material was blood, either unsorted or a sorted T cell fraction (not recorded which). Receptor source: a human donor who was either an allogeneic HSCT recipient or a stem cell or donor lymphocyte infusion donor (not recorded which). It is not recorded whose cells these are; they may come from a transplant donor.

This clonotype ranks as medium-sized (0.01 to 0.1%). This rearrangement joins TRBV30 to TRBJ1-1; D unclear. Germline lookup yields CDR1 GTSNPN and CDR2 SVGIG (reference sequence). Trimming removed 4 bases from V and 4 bases from J, with 13 bases in between. This CDR3 is built from 13 residues. This CDR3 is CAWTSDPGTEAFF. The CDR3 nucleotides read TGTGCCTGGACCTCGGACCCGGGCACTGAAGCTTTCTTT.

V and J are TRBV12-3 or TRBV12-4 and TRBJ2-7; 11 positions match TRBD2. This CDR3 comprises 16 residues. Unmatched junction bases numbered 13, after V lost 6 bases and J lost 6 bases. In DNA form, the CDR3 reads TGTGCCAGCAGCCCCCTCACTAGCGGGAGAGGTCCCGAGCAGTACTTC. Translating gives CASSPLTSGRGPEQYF.

A note on this clonotype: An end of the junction differs from the germline gene, which may be a read error. The V and J genes are TRBV7-2 and TRBJ2-1; 7 nucleotides agree with TRBD2. The germline V gene has CDR1 SGHTA and CDR2 FQGNSA. The CDR3 length is 16 residues. The CDR3 sequence is CASSIAGGTSYNEQFF. DNA for the CDR3: TGTGCCAGCAGCATAGCGGGCGGGACCTCCTACAATGAGCAGTTCTTC. Full variable domain (remainder filled in from reference TRBV7-2 and TRBJ2-1): GAGVSQSPSNKVTEKGKDVELRCDPISGHTALYWYRQSLGQGLEFLIYFQGNSAPDKSGLPSDRFSAERTGGSVSTLTIQRTQQEDSAVYLCASSIAGGTSYNEQFFGPGTRLTVL.

This clonotype was observed many times. CDR3 bases: TGTGCCAGCAGTTATGCAGGCAATGAGCAGTTCTTC. Encoded protein: CASSYAGNEQFF. The gene calls are TRBV6-5 and TRBJ2-1, with D uncertain. Germline V gene sequence: CDR1 MNHEY, CDR2 SVGAGI. V was pared by 3 bases and J by 6 bases, with 6 bases between. This CDR3 has 12 amino acids.

This clonotype was detected ten times or more. The rearrangement uses TRBV7-9 and TRBJ1-1, with TRBD1 matching over 12 bases. This CDR3 has 16 amino acids. Germline CDR1 and CDR2: SEHNR and FQNEAQ (reference sequence). V gave up 4 bases and J gave up 1 base; unmatched junction bases: 4. Written as DNA, the CDR3 is TGTGCCAGCAGCTCCGGGACAGGGGGCGAGAACACTGAAGCTTTCTTT. It yields the protein CASSSGTGGENTEAFF.

This clonotype has a count of ten or more. This chain uses TRBV12-3 or TRBV12-4 with TRBJ1-6, with a tentative D call TRBD1 (5 bases). The V end lost 8 bases, the J end lost 2 bases, and 13 bases lay between the germline ends. The CDR3 sequence is 15 residues long. CDR3: CASLIGGTYNSPLHF. For the CDR3, the DNA is TGTGCCAGCCTCATTGGGGGGACCTATAATTCACCCCTCCACTTT.

V usage is TRBV3-1 and J usage is TRBJ2-2, with D uncertain. The CDR3 runs to 15 residues. Trimming shortened V by 0 bases and J by 3 bases, and 8 bases separated the two germline ends. Germline V gives CDR1 LGHDT, CDR2 YNNKEL (reference sequence). CDR3 in amino acids: CASSQEWQDTGELFF. CDR3 bases: TGTGCCAGCAGCCAAGAATGGCAGGACACCGGGGAGCTGTTTTTT.

This clonotype was detected many times. The chain joins TRBV6-1 to TRBJ2-1, with TRBD2 matching 7 bases. V lost 6 bases, J lost 0 bases, and 5 bases stayed unmatched. The CDR3 length is 15 residues. Germline V CDR1 and CDR2: MNHNS, SASEGT. CDR3 coding DNA: TGTGCCAGCAGGCCGGGACTATTCTCCTACAATGAGCAGTTCTTC. Its translation: CASRPGLFSYNEQFF.

This clonotype occurred a few times. This rearrangement joins TRBV29-1 to TRBJ2-5, with D hard to call. Germline V lookup: CDR1 SQVTM, CDR2 ANQGSEA. V was clipped by 7 bases and J by 7 bases, with 13 bases between them. The CDR3 sequence is 11 residues long. Here the CDR3 DNA reads TGCAGCGATGAGCGAATTGGGACCCAGTACTTC. This codes for CSDERIGTQYF.

CDR3 amino acids: CASSSYRAPGNTIYF. In nucleotides, the CDR3 is TGTGCCAGCAGCTCGTACAGGGCTCCTGGAAACACCATATATTTT. The chain combines TRBV7-8 with TRBJ1-3; TRBD1 might be the D (6 bases). Germline V gene lookup returns CDR1 SGHVS and CDR2 FQNEAQ. The germline V and J ends were trimmed by 4 bases and 2 bases, with 12 bases remaining between them. The CDR3 is 15 residues long. The whole variable domain, filled in from reference TRBV7-8 and TRBJ1-3, reads GAGVSQSPRYKVAKRGQDVALRCDPISGHVSLFWYQQALGQGPEFLTYFQNEAQLDKSGLPSDRFFAERPEGSVSTLKIQRTQQEDSAVYLCASSSYRAPGNTIYFGEGSWLTVV.

This clonotype was detected many times. The chain combines TRBV12-3 or TRBV12-4 with TRBJ1-1; a possible D gene is TRBD1 (5 bases). The CDR3 is made up of 12 amino acids. V dropped 9 bases and J dropped 0 bases, with 8 bases sitting between them. This CDR3 reads CASQGMNTEAFF. CDR3 nucleotide sequence: TGTGCCAGTCAGGGCATGAACACTGAAGCTTTCTTT.

This clonotype has a handful of counts. The CDR3 reads CASSLRGPSPYNEQFF. DNA for the CDR3: TGTGCCAGCAGCTTAAGAGGACCATCCCCCTACAATGAGCAGTTCTTC. The V and J genes are TRBV7-2 and TRBJ2-1, with D uncertain. Trimming shortened V by 2 bases and J by 2 bases, and 13 bases separated the two germline ends. The CDR3 length is 16 residues. Germline assignment: CDR1 SGHTA and CDR2 FQGNSA.

The chain uses TRBV20-1 and TRBJ2-1; D gene unclear. The CDR3 has 12 residues. Germline assignment: CDR1 DFQATT and CDR2 SNEGSKA (reference sequence). The V and J ends lost 7 bases and 0 bases respectively, with 7 bases between them. CDR3 coding DNA: TGCAGTGGTTGTAGCTCCTACAATGAGCAGTTCTTC. It codes for CSGCSSYNEQFF.

This clonotype was seen more than once but under ten times. The V gene is TRBV25-1, the J gene TRBJ2-5; no clear D gene. Trimming took off 5 bases at V and 5 bases at J, with 18 bases between the two ends. This CDR3 spans 15 amino acids. CDR1 is MGHDK, CDR2 SYGVNS, per germline. The CDR3 loop reads CASSKPTAGDETQYF. The CDR3 nucleotides are TGTGCCAGCAGTAAACCGACGGCTGGGGATGAGACCCAGTACTTC.

There are a few counts of this clonotype. This chain uses TRBV5-6 with TRBJ2-1; D ambiguous. Germline loops: CDR1 SGHDT, CDR2 YYEEEE. The CDR3 covers 14 residues. Trimming removed 3 bases from V and 5 bases from J, with 12 bases in between. CDR3 sequence: CASSWDSGHNEQFF. The CDR3 DNA is TGTGCCAGCAGCTGGGATAGTGGTCACAATGAGCAGTTCTTC.

This clonotype appeared many times. V usage is TRBV5-1 and J usage is TRBJ1-3; D remains ambiguous. Trimming removed 2 bases at V and 1 base at J, with 4 bases between. Germline V gene sequence: CDR1 SGHRS, CDR2 YFSETQ. The CDR3 length is 13 residues. The CDR3 coding sequence is TGCGCCAGCAGCTTCGATTCTGGAAACACCATATATTTT. It translates to CASSFDSGNTIYF.

The V call is TRBV3-1, the J call TRBJ2-1; D is unresolved. This CDR3 spans 12 amino acids. V gave up 0 bases and J gave up 6 bases, with 3 bases separating them. In germline, CDR1 is LGHDT, CDR2 YNNKEL (reference sequence). The CDR3 is CASSQEGNEQFF. The CDR3 DNA is TGTGCCAGCAGCCAAGAGGGCAATGAGCAGTTCTTC.

Points on this clonotype: A much more abundant neighbour one base away suggests this may be a read error. This CDR3 fails to terminate in the conserved phenylalanine or tryptophan, so it likely reflects a read error. The rearrangement uses TRBV7-9 and TRBJ1-3, with 9 bases lining up with TRBD1. CDR3 size: 17 residues. Germline V gene data show CDR1 as SEHNR and CDR2 as FQNEAQ (reference sequence). The J segment lost 6 bases and the V segment lost 0 bases, leaving 9 bases of the junction unmatched. The CDR3 loop is CASSLAQGQGRSNTIYL. For the CDR3, the DNA is TGTGCCAGCAGCTTAGCCCAGGGACAGGGTCGCTCAAACACCATATATTTG.

V and J are TRBV9 and TRBJ2-3, with D maybe TRBD2 (6 bases). The CDR3 spans 16 residues. Germline values: CDR1 SGDLS, CDR2 YYNGEE. V was pared by 2 bases and J by 0 bases, with 13 bases between. This CDR3 is CASSVTQGTSTDTQYF. CDR3 nucleotide sequence: TGTGCCAGCAGCGTTACCCAAGGGACTAGCACAGATACGCAGTATTTT.

This clonotype was counted at least ten times. The genes are TRBV10-3 and TRBJ1-5, with 12 bases identical to TRBD1. This CDR3 is built from 19 residues. CDR1 is ENHRY and CDR2 is SYGVKD in the germline V gene. Germline trimming cut 0 bases from V and 6 bases from J; bases unmatched to any gene: 12. The CDR3 region has the DNA TGTGCCATCAGTGAGTCGTGGGACAGGGGGCATGGTCTAGGTCAGCCCCAGCATTTT. It specifies CAISESWDRGHGLGQPQHF.

The V and J genes are TRBV18 and TRBJ2-1; TRBD2 matches 12 bases. The ends lost 6 bases at V and 7 bases at J; junction bases unmatched: 10. The CDR3 sequence is 16 residues long. Germline V gene sequence: CDR1 KGHSH, CDR2 LQKENI. The CDR3 loop reads CASSPWTSGNHNEQFF. The CDR3 nucleotides read TGTGCCAGCTCCCCGTGGACTAGCGGGAATCATAATGAGCAGTTCTTC.

This clonotype was recorded only once. A junction end diverges from the germline sequence, so it may reflect a read error. V gene TRBV5-1 combines with J gene TRBJ2-1; D unresolved. Per the germline V gene, CDR1 is SGHRS and CDR2 is YFSETQ. The CDR3 contains 13 residues. CDR3 DNA sequence: TGCGCCAGCAGCTCAGAGGCGTACAATGAGCAGTCCTTC. Its translation is CASSSEAYNEQSF.

This clonotype has only a few counts. The chain links TRBV6-5 to TRBJ2-7; D possibly corresponds to TRBD1 (6 bases). Per germline, CDR1 MNHEY and CDR2 SVGAGI. The length of the CDR3 is 14 residues. V was trimmed by 5 bases and J by 7 bases, leaving 18 bases between them. CDR3 coding DNA: TGTGCCAGCAGTGCCCAACAGGGTCCGGAAGAGCAGTACTTC. Its protein is CASSAQQGPEEQYF.

CDR3 sequence: CASSLGAGTSGYNEQFF. The CDR3 DNA reads TGTGCCAGCAGCTTGGGGGCCGGGACTAGCGGCTACAATGAGCAGTTCTTC. This chain joins TRBV5-6 and TRBJ2-1; 11 nucleotides agree with TRBD2. The germline gives CDR1 SGHDT, CDR2 YYEEEE. V trimming: 0 bases; J trimming: 3 bases; junction bases outside the gene matches: 5. The CDR3 is made up of 17 amino acids. The full variable domain, rest sourced from reference TRBV5-6 and TRBJ2-1, is DAGVTQSPTHLIKTRGQQVTLRCSPKSGHDTVSWYQQALGQGPQFIFQYYEEEERQRGNFPDRFSGHQFPNYSSELNVNALLLGDSALYLCASSLGAGTSGYNEQFFGPGTRLTVL.

This clonotype was observed at least ten times. The chain uses TRBV5-1 and TRBJ1-2; 7 bases fit TRBD1. CDR3 length: 14 amino acids. The junction had 7 bases not matched to a gene; V was cut back by 3 bases and J by 5 bases. Germline values: CDR1 SGHRS, CDR2 YFSETQ. The CDR3 region has the DNA TGCGCCAGCAGCTCGCCCTACAGGGGTTATGGCTACACCTTC. Its translation is CASSSPYRGYGYTF. Looking up the rest from reference TRBV5-1 and TRBJ1-2 gives the full variable domain: KAGVTQTPRYLIKTRGQQVTLSCSPISGHRSVSWYQQTPGQGLQFLFEYFSETQRNKGNFPGRFSGRQFSNSRSEMNVSTLELGDSALYLCASSSPYRGYGYTFGSGTRLTVV.